These 12 T cell receptor beta chains share one sample of origin, sequenced in a study of T-cell reconstitution after alpha-beta-depleted transplantation in children. Unique molecular identifiers were incorporated during preparation of the TCRbeta library. Each CDR3 protein is one row after TCRdb ran MiXCR on the PCR reads. In the table there are nearly 400,000 distinct CDR3 sequences, over 20% of which are singletons. Sequencing used PBMCs from the stem cell graft donor, obtained from the stem cell graft. The receptors derive from a human donor who donated a stem cell graft to a child with acute myeloid leukemia.

This clonotype has only a few counts. J is TRBJ2-3 and V is TRBV27; D perhaps matches TRBD2 (5 bases). Trimming took 2 bases from V and 1 from J, leaving 13 bases between them. This CDR3 has 16 amino acids. CDR1 and CDR2 (germline): MNHEY, SMNVEV (reference sequence). The chain's CDR3 is CASSLVRVSGTDTQYF. The DNA for the CDR3 is TGTGCCAGCAGTTTAGTGAGGGTTAGCGGCACAGATACGCAGTATTTT.

The chain couples TRBV4-2 to TRBJ2-7; weak D call: TRBD1 (6 bases). The CDR3 totals 16 residues. V lost 0 bases and J lost 3, with 15 bases in between. Per germline, CDR1 LGHNA and CDR2 YNFKEQ. The CDR3 DNA reads TGTGCCAGCAGCCAAGATTTGGGGGCTAGCAGCTACGAGCAGTACTTC. It encodes CASSQDLGASSYEQYF.

Only a few counts were recorded for this clonotype. The rearrangement joins TRBV15 to TRBJ1-1; D remains ambiguous. Germline V gene lookup returns CDR1 LNHNV and CDR2 YYDKDF (reference sequence). V was pared by 1 base and J by 1 base, with 4 bases between. The CDR3 is 13 residues long. CDR3 in amino acids: CATSRGKNTEAFF. In DNA form, the CDR3 reads TGTGCCACCAGCAGAGGCAAGAACACTGAAGCTTTCTTT.

This clonotype occurred a few times. The rearrangement joins TRBV5-1 to TRBJ2-1, with D unresolved. Germline-derived CDR1 and CDR2 are SGHRS and YFSETQ. The CDR3 has 15 residues. V lost 0 bases, J lost 0 bases, and 7 bases lay in between. The CDR3 sequence is CASSLDSSSYNEQFF. CDR3 sequence (DNA): TGCGCCAGCAGCTTGGATTCAAGCTCCTACAATGAGCAGTTCTTC.

V and J are TRBV7-9 and TRBJ2-7; unclear D gene. This CDR3 spans 13 amino acids. Trimming removed 4 bases from V and 5 bases from J, with 12 bases in between. Per germline, CDR1 SEHNR and CDR2 FQNEAQ (reference sequence). The CDR3 bases are TGTGCCAGCAGCTCCATGGAAGGGAACGAGCAGTACTTC. Its translation is CASSSMEGNEQYF. The variable domain in full, with the rest retrieved from reference TRBV7-9 and TRBJ2-7, is DTGVSQNPRHKITKRGQNVTFRCDPISEHNRLYWYRQTLGQGPEFLTYFQNEAQLEKSRLLSDRFSAERPKGSFSTLEIQRTEQGDSAMYLCASSSMEGNEQYFGPGTRLTVT.

This clonotype showed up just a few times. The V call is TRBV10-3, the J call TRBJ2-5; D not resolved. The germline V and J ends were trimmed by 3 bases and 8 bases, with 16 bases remaining between them. The germline CDR1 and CDR2 sequences are ENHRY and SYGVKD. This CDR3 region has 14 residues. The CDR3 loop is CAISEMADLQTQYF. The CDR3 bases are TGTGCCATCAGTGAAATGGCGGACCTTCAAACCCAGTACTTC.

There are a few counts of this clonotype. The rearrangement joins TRBV20-1 to TRBJ2-1, with TRBD2 matching over 11 bases. The CDR3 is 13 amino acids. V lost 8 bases and J lost 8; bases outside the gene matches: 8. Germline V gene lookup returns CDR1 DFQATT and CDR2 SNEGSKA (reference sequence). The CDR3 region has the DNA TGCAGTTTTAATAGCGGGAGGGGCGATGAGCAGTTCTTC. It codes for CSFNSGRGDEQFF.

This clonotype was seen a few times. The rearrangement uses TRBV10-3 and TRBJ2-5; D gene ambiguous. Trimming cost V 2 bases and J 5 bases, with 6 bases left between them. Germline loops: CDR1 ENHRY, CDR2 SYGVKD. The CDR3 consists of 12 residues. The CDR3 is CAISEPAETQYF. CDR3 coding DNA: TGTGCCATCAGTGAGCCTGCGGAGACCCAGTACTTC.

In this sample, this clonotype turned up many times. The genes are TRBV20-1 and TRBJ1-1, with 8 bases that match TRBD1. The CDR3 runs 13 residues. Looked up from germline, CDR1 is DFQATT and CDR2 is SNEGSKA (reference sequence). Losses at the gene ends were 6 bases for V and 3 bases for J; bases not matched to a gene: 6. Here the CDR3 reads CSATQGADTEAFF. CDR3 nucleotides: TGCAGTGCCACCCAGGGGGCTGACACTGAAGCTTTCTTT.

The chain combines TRBV29-1 with TRBJ1-5; 7 nucleotides align to TRBD1. The junction had 6 bases not matched to a gene; V was cut back by 6 bases and J by 4 bases. The length of the CDR3 is 13 residues. Germline CDR1 SQVTM, CDR2 ANQGSEA. This CDR3 reads CSVGGQPNQPQHF. As DNA, the CDR3 is TGCAGCGTGGGGGGACAGCCAAATCAGCCCCAGCATTTT.

V is TRBV12-3 or TRBV12-4 and J is TRBJ2-1; 7 bases match TRBD1. V shed 5 bases, J shed 8 bases, and the junction held 12 bases outside the gene matches. This CDR3 has 15 residues. The CDR3 is CASSPTGWVFDEQFF. CDR3 sequence (DNA): TGTGCCAGCAGTCCGACAGGGTGGGTATTTGATGAGCAGTTCTTC.

The chain joins TRBV5-1 to TRBJ2-6, with 9 bases aligning to TRBD1. Germline V gene sequence: CDR1 SGHRS, CDR2 YFSETQ. The CDR3 loop spans 21 amino acids. The V gene end was trimmed by 1 base and the J gene end by 2 bases; junction bases not matched to a gene: 16. The CDR3 spells CASSLLPSSGQGYAGANVLTF. CDR3 in DNA: TGCGCCAGCAGCTTGTTACCATCCTCGGGACAGGGTTATGCTGGGGCCAACGTCCTGACTTTC.